Listed here are 28 T cell receptor beta chains from one sample, sequenced in a study of cytomegalovirus exposure and HLA in healthy donors. Researchers ran the PCR with 60 Vbeta and 13 Jbeta primers. Method: immunoSEQ multiplex PCR; TCRdb's copy keeps in-frame clones and lacks some. The sample lists roughly 150,000 clones; almost 85% were seen once. The sequencing sample was made of PBMCs. These receptors came from a man younger than 45 in good health and CMV-seropositive.

This chain connects TRBV6-4 to TRBJ2-1; TRBD1 might be the D (5 bases). The CDR3 loop spans 14 amino acids. Trimming cost V 3 bases and J 4 bases, with 10 bases left between them. The germline CDR1 and CDR2 sequences are MRHNA and SNTAGT. The DNA for the CDR3 is TGTGCCAGCAGTGAGCAGGGCAAATACAATGAGCAGTTCTTC. This codes for CASSEQGKYNEQFF.

This clone was observed once. The genes are TRBV5-6 and TRBJ1-4, with 9 bases matching TRBD1. This CDR3 is built from 16 residues. The V segment lost 3 bases and the J segment 7 bases; nucleotides outside the gene matches: 10. Germline values: CDR1 SGHDT, CDR2 YYEEEE. This CDR3 reads CASSWGQGLVGEKLFF. As DNA, the CDR3 is TGTGCCAGCAGCTGGGGACAGGGTCTGGTGGGTGAAAAACTGTTTTTT.

The chain employs TRBV5-1 and TRBJ1-2, with 7 nucleotides matching TRBD1. CDR1 SGHRS and CDR2 YFSETQ come from the germline V gene. The J segment lost 10 bases and the V segment lost 2 bases, leaving 8 bases of the junction unmatched. The CDR3 covers 13 residues. CDR3 residues: CASSLAGGRVYTF. CDR3 nucleotides: TGCGCCAGCAGCTTAGCAGGGGGTAGAGTCTACACCTTC. Full variable domain (outside the CDR3, taken from reference TRBV5-1 and TRBJ1-2): KAGVTQTPRYLIKTRGQQVTLSCSPISGHRSVSWYQQTPGQGLQFLFEYFSETQRNKGNFPGRFSGRQFSNSRSEMNVSTLELGDSALYLCASSLAGGRVYTFGSGTRLTVV.

The V call is TRBV6-5, the J call TRBJ2-3; 8 nucleotides line up with TRBD1. The germline V gene encodes CDR1 MNHEY and CDR2 SVGAGI. CDR3 length: 16 residues. V dropped 2 bases and J dropped 4; count of bases not matched to a gene: 8. The CDR3 reads CASSYDGDRIPDTQYF. DNA of the CDR3: TGTGCCAGCAGTTACGATGGGGACAGGATTCCAGATACGCAGTATTTT.

The rearrangement links TRBV14 to TRBJ2-6, with TRBD2 identical over 12 bases. The CDR3 totals 17 residues. V was clipped by 5 bases and J by 0 bases; unmatched bases: 2. Germline V gene sequence: CDR1 SGHDN, CDR2 FVKESK. CDR3 amino acids: CASSLLAGGSGANVLTF. CDR3 DNA sequence: TGTGCCAGCAGCTTACTAGCGGGGGGCTCTGGGGCCAACGTCCTGACTTTC.

The chain combines TRBV27 with TRBJ2-5, with TRBD2 matching over 8 bases. Germline loops: CDR1 MNHEY, CDR2 SMNVEV (reference sequence). Trimming cost V 4 bases and J 2 bases; bases outside gene matches: 12. The length of the CDR3 is 17 residues. DNA of the CDR3: TGTGCCAGCAGTTCCCTTGGGGGCGGGAGGCCTCAAGAGACCCAGTACTTC. Its translation: CASSSLGGGRPQETQYF.

The chain is built from TRBV2 and TRBJ2-7, with no clear D. V was clipped by 6 bases and J by 3 bases, with 6 bases between them. The germline V gene encodes CDR1 SNHLY and CDR2 FYNNEI. The CDR3 sequence is 11 residues long. DNA for the CDR3: TGTGCCAGCAGAGCAGGCTACGAGCAGTACTTC. It codes for CASRAGYEQYF.

V is TRBV19 and J is TRBJ1-5; 9 nucleotides agree with TRBD1. The V and J ends lost 4 bases and 3 bases, in that order; junction bases with no gene match: 4. The length of the CDR3 is 15 residues. The germline CDR1 and CDR2 sequences are LNHDA and SQIVND (reference sequence). DNA of the CDR3: TGTGCCAGTAGTAGGGGGACAGGGTACAATCAGCCCCAGCATTTT. Residues: CASSRGTGYNQPQHF.

This chain joins TRBV19 and TRBJ2-7, with D perhaps TRBD1 (6 bases). CDR1 is LNHDA, CDR2 SQIVND, per germline (reference sequence). The CDR3 covers 14 residues. The V end was cut by 4 bases, the J end by 3 bases, with 13 bases between. The CDR3 reads CASSTRTAGYEQYF. The DNA of the CDR3 is TGTGCCAGTAGTACACGGACAGCTGGCTACGAGCAGTACTTC.

The chain has TRBV2 and TRBJ1-2; D call uncertain. Germline assignment: CDR1 SNHLY and CDR2 FYNNEI. The V end lost 5 bases, the J end lost 3 bases, and 7 bases lay between the germline ends. The CDR3 has 12 amino acids. In DNA, the CDR3 is TGTGCCAGCAGTACAGTTTACTATGGCTACACCTTC. Its translation: CASSTVYYGYTF.

The V call is TRBV15, the J call TRBJ2-3; D is possibly TRBD2 (5 bases). The length of the CDR3 is 16 residues. CDR1 is LNHNV and CDR2 is YYDKDF in the germline V gene (reference sequence). Between the trimmed V and J ends, which lost 5 bases and 0 bases, there was a span of 15 bases. For the CDR3, the DNA is TGTGCCACCAGCCGGAGGAGACAAAAGAGCACAGATACGCAGTATTTT. It specifies CATSRRRQKSTDTQYF.

The CDR3 nucleotides are TGTGCCAGCAAATTGACAGGGACAGATCAGCCCCAGCATTTT. It yields the protein CASKLTGTDQPQHF. The chain links TRBV27 to TRBJ1-5; 7 nucleotides match TRBD1. There are 14 residues in the CDR3. The trim removed 7 bases at V and 5 bases at J, leaving 8 bases unmatched. Germline V gene sequence: CDR1 MNHEY, CDR2 SMNVEV (reference sequence).

The chain joins TRBV6-5 to TRBJ1-1; a weak D match, TRBD1 (5 bases). The CDR3 contains 11 residues. The germline CDR1 and CDR2 sequences are MNHEY and SVGAGI. Between the trimmed V and J ends, which lost 2 bases and 10 bases, there was a span of 8 bases. CDR3: CASSYKGRAFF. The CDR3 bases are TGTGCCAGCAGTTACAAGGGGCGAGCTTTCTTT.

This clone turned up a few times. The genes are TRBV7-6 and TRBJ2-6; 7 positions agree with TRBD1. Germline lookup yields CDR1 SGHVS and CDR2 FNYEAQ. The CDR3 contains 17 residues. Unmatched junction bases numbered 7, after V lost 5 bases and J lost 0 bases. The CDR3 here is CASSPGQLFSGANVLTF. For the CDR3, the DNA is TGTGCCAGCAGCCCGGGACAGCTCTTCTCTGGGGCCAACGTCCTGACTTTC.

The chain links TRBV6-5 to TRBJ2-7; 10 bases fit TRBD2. V was pared by 4 bases and J by 6 bases, with 6 bases of the junction left unmatched. Germline CDR1 reads MNHEY; CDR2 reads SVGAGI. The CDR3 length is 14 residues. Here the CDR3 reads CASSSLAGVVEQYF. CDR3 DNA: TGTGCCAGCAGTTCTCTAGCGGGAGTAGTCGAGCAGTACTTC.

The chain has TRBV7-9 and TRBJ1-2; 12 bases line up with TRBD1. The CDR3 loop spans 16 amino acids. Germline CDR1 and CDR2: SEHNR and FQNEAQ (reference sequence). With 5 bases clipped from V and 5 bases from J, the junction kept 9 bases outside the gene matches. The CDR3 region has the DNA TGTGCCAGCAGCCCTGTGCTGGGACAGGGGGCGTATGGCTACACCTTC. It specifies CASSPVLGQGAYGYTF.

The sample holds a few counts of this clone. The V gene is TRBV18, the J gene TRBJ1-1; tentative D call: TRBD1 (6 bases). The CDR3 has 15 residues. The ends were cut back, 5 bases at V and 2 bases at J, with 15 bases in the middle. The germline gives CDR1 KGHSH, CDR2 LQKENI. The CDR3 coding sequence is TGTGCCAGCTCAGGAGGACAGCAAGTCAACACTGAAGCTTTCTTT. This gives the protein CASSGGQQVNTEAFF.

The chain joins TRBV6-6 to TRBJ2-1; 10 positions match TRBD1. The CDR3 covers 15 residues. Germline CDR1 and CDR2: MNHNY and SVGAGI (reference sequence). Trimming removed 2 bases from V and 12 bases from J; junction bases left unmatched: 10. For the CDR3, the DNA is TGTGCCAGCAGTTACACGGGGGGACAGGGGTCTGGGCAGTTCTTC. This translates into CASSYTGGQGSGQFF.

V gene TRBV28 combines with J gene TRBJ1-3; D unclear. V gave up 4 bases and J gave up 4 bases, with 17 bases separating them. The germline CDR1 and CDR2 sequences are MDHEN and SYDVKM. CDR3 size: 16 residues. The CDR3: CASSSTSPGLGNTIYF. DNA for the CDR3: TGTGCCAGCAGTTCCACGTCCCCTGGGCTCGGAAACACCATATATTTT.

V gene TRBV5-8 combines with J gene TRBJ1-6; D gene uncertain. The CDR3 loop spans 15 amino acids. Germline CDR1 SGHTS, CDR2 YDEGEE. Trimming took off 5 bases at V and 8 bases at J, with 17 bases between the two ends. CDR3 amino acids: CASRMREEVHSPLHF. The CDR3 nucleotides are TGTGCCAGCAGGATGAGGGAGGAGGTTCATTCACCCCTCCACTTT.

A few counts support this clone. CDR3 bases: TGTGCCTGGAGTTTTATCGGGGTCGATAATTCACCCCTCCACTTT. Its protein is CAWSFIGVDNSPLHF. The chain carries TRBV30 and TRBJ1-6; D is unresolved. The CDR3 has 15 residues. Trimming removed 2 bases from V and 5 bases from J, with 13 bases in between. Germline V gives CDR1 GTSNPN, CDR2 SVGIG (reference sequence).

The chain joins TRBV11-2 to TRBJ2-1; TRBD2 agrees at 11 bases. This CDR3 has 15 residues. The V gene's germline CDR1 is SGHAT and CDR2 FQNNGV. Unmatched junction bases numbered 8, after V lost 7 bases and J lost 6 bases. CDR3 nucleotide sequence: TGTGCCAGCATCCTTACTAGCGGGAGACTCAATGAGCAGTTCTTC. Encoded protein: CASILTSGRLNEQFF.

The gene calls are TRBV5-6 and TRBJ2-1; 10 bases match TRBD1. CDR1 and CDR2 from the germline V gene are SGHDT and YYEEEE. The CDR3 is made up of 16 amino acids. V shed 1 base, J shed 9 bases, and the junction held 10 bases outside the gene matches. CDR3 sequence reads: CASSLRQGAISLEQFF. In DNA, the CDR3 is TGTGCCAGCAGCTTGAGACAGGGGGCAATTTCGCTTGAGCAGTTCTTC.

The chain joins TRBV2 to TRBJ2-1; D not certain. The V and J ends lost 3 bases and 9 bases respectively, with 12 bases between them. The CDR3 totals 13 residues. The germline V gene encodes CDR1 SNHLY and CDR2 FYNNEI. CDR3 sequence (DNA): TGTGCCAGCAGTGATACGCCGGAGATTGAGCAGTTCTTC. Encoded protein: CASSDTPEIEQFF.

Concerning this clone itself: The junction differs from germline at one of its ends, possibly a read error. The genes are TRBV4-2 and TRBJ1-5; D perhaps matches TRBD1 (5 bases). CDR1 and CDR2 (germline): LGHNA, YNFKEQ. There are 13 residues in the CDR3. CDR3 nucleotides: TGTGTCAGCAGCCAAGATCTGGGGCGGCCCCAGCATTTT. Its protein product is CVSSQDLGRPQHF.

The chain uses TRBV14 and TRBJ1-3; no definite D call. Trimming removed 2 bases at V and 0 bases at J, with 5 bases between. CDR1 is SGHDN and CDR2 is FVKESK in the germline V gene. CDR3 size: 14 residues. As DNA, the CDR3 is TGTGCCAGCAGCCAATGGAGCTCTGGAAACACCATATATTTT. Translated, it gives CASSQWSSGNTIYF.

This clone was recorded once. The V call is TRBV4-1, the J call TRBJ2-5; 10 bases align to TRBD2. Trimming took 3 bases from V and 5 from J; bases not matched to a gene: 9. This CDR3 is built from 16 residues. CDR1 is MGHRA, CDR2 YSYEKL, per germline. CDR3 coding DNA: TGCGCCAGCAGCCATACACTAACTAGCGGGGCCGAGACCCAGTACTTC. Translated: CASSHTLTSGAETQYF.

This clone was picked up a small number of times. The gene calls are TRBV2 and TRBJ1-2, with 8 bases lining up with TRBD1. The CDR3 is 13 residues long. After removal of 2 bases from V and 8 bases from J, the junction contained 4 bases not matched to a gene. Germline assignment: CDR1 SNHLY and CDR2 FYNNEI. CDR3 nucleotides: TGTGCCAGCAGTGAATGGGCAGGGGGCGGCTACACCTTC. Amino acids: CASSEWAGGGYTF.